The 19 T cell receptor beta chains below come from one sample, sequenced in a study of identical twins. TCRdb analysed the 5' RACE reads with MiXCR anew, one entry per CDR3 protein. Altogether more than 600,000 distinct CDR3 sequences are present, roughly 18% being singletons, with the ten largest covering around 14%. This sample also appeared in a second study, on T cells expressing NK-cell markers.

Sequencing used PBMCs. Source of these receptors: a woman under 30 in good health.

The chain is built from TRBV5-1 and TRBJ2-1; D gene unclear. The CDR3 is 13 residues long. The germline V gene has CDR1 SGHRS and CDR2 YFSETQ. Trimming left V 0 bases short and J 9 bases short, with 10 bases between. In DNA form, the CDR3 reads TGCGCCAGCAGCTTGGCTATAACAGCTGAGCAGTTCTTC. It yields the protein CASSLAITAEQFF.

Only one count was recorded for this clonotype. The V and J genes are TRBV11-2 and TRBJ2-7; a possible D gene is TRBD2 (7 bases). CDR3 length: 17 amino acids. Germline V gene data show CDR1 as SGHAT and CDR2 as FQNNGV. The V end lost 2 bases, the J end lost 2 bases, and 19 bases lay between the germline ends. The CDR3 sequence is CASSLPPLGGATYEQYF. DNA of the CDR3: TGTGCCAGCAGCTTACCCCCGTTGGGGGGGGCGACCTACGAGCAGTACTTC.

This clonotype has at least ten counts. V usage is TRBV12-3 or TRBV12-4 and J usage is TRBJ1-1; maybe TRBD1 (6 bases). This CDR3 spans 13 amino acids. Trimming shortened V by 5 bases and J by 5 bases, and 12 bases separated the two germline ends. Written as DNA, the CDR3 is TGTGCCAGCAGTCCCATACAGGGAACTGAAGCTTTCTTT. As protein: CASSPIQGTEAFF.

Written as DNA, the CDR3 is TGTGCCAGCAGTGAATCAGGACTATTGGCAGAGACCCAGTACTTC. It encodes CASSESGLLAETQYF. This chain joins TRBV2 and TRBJ2-5; possible D gene TRBD2, 6 bases. The germline CDR1 and CDR2 sequences are SNHLY and FYNNEI. The V gene lost 2 bases and the J gene lost 4 bases, with 14 bases spanning the gap. The CDR3 sequence is 15 residues long.

V and J are TRBV24-1 and TRBJ1-6; D might be TRBD1 (5 bases). This CDR3 contains 15 residues. The V end lost 7 bases, the J end lost 6 bases, and 15 bases lay between the germline ends. The V gene's germline CDR1 is KGHDR and CDR2 SFDVKD. The CDR3 DNA reads as TGTGCCACCAGACACCGGGACCGAGTTAATTCACCCCTCCACTTT. This gives the protein CATRHRDRVNSPLHF.

This clonotype was seen a few times. The V call is TRBV7-2, the J call TRBJ1-4; 9 nucleotides line up with TRBD1. Germline V CDR1 and CDR2: SGHTA, FQGNSA. The length of the CDR3 is 14 residues. The J segment lost 8 bases and the V segment lost 3 bases, leaving 4 bases of the junction unmatched. CDR3 DNA sequence: TGTGCCAGCAGCTTGGGGACAGGGTTGGAAAAACTGTTTTTT. Amino acids: CASSLGTGLEKLFF.

In this sample, this clonotype turned up a few times. This chain connects TRBV5-1 to TRBJ2-3; 7 positions match TRBD2. Germline values: CDR1 SGHRS, CDR2 YFSETQ. The V gene end was trimmed by 4 bases and the J gene end by 4 bases; junction bases not matched to a gene: 9. The CDR3 has 15 amino acids. CDR3 coding DNA: TGCGCCAGCAGCACCGGGGCGGGAGCTCCAGATACGCAGTATTTT. Encoded protein: CASSTGAGAPDTQYF.

The chain has TRBV9 and TRBJ1-1, with 7 bases lining up with TRBD1. The CDR3 spans 15 residues. Germline V gene sequence: CDR1 SGDLS, CDR2 YYNGEE. V shed 6 bases, J shed 4 bases, and the junction held 12 bases outside the gene matches. The CDR3 protein is CASIVLTGAVTEAFF. The CDR3 bases are TGTGCCAGCATCGTCCTCACAGGGGCGGTCACTGAAGCTTTCTTT. Complete variable domain (other parts from reference TRBV9 and TRBJ1-1): DSGVTQTPKHLITATGQRVTLRCSPRSGDLSVYWYQQSLDQGLQFLIQYYNGEERAKGNILERFSAQQFPDLHSELNLSSLELGDSALYFCASIVLTGAVTEAFFGQGTRLTVV.

The V and J genes are TRBV6-1 and TRBJ1-1; D ambiguous. The CDR3 contains 13 residues. Germline CDR1 MNHNS, CDR2 SASEGT. V lost 7 bases to trimming and J lost 1 base, with 10 bases between them. The CDR3 sequence is CASMIPGNTEAFF. The CDR3 DNA reads TGTGCCAGCATGATACCAGGGAACACTGAAGCTTTCTTT.

This clonotype was observed a handful of times. This rearrangement joins TRBV6-5 to TRBJ2-5; 9 nucleotides align to TRBD2. The germline gives CDR1 MNHEY, CDR2 SVGAGI. This CDR3 is built from 15 residues. V trimming: 4 bases; J trimming: 4 bases; junction bases outside the gene matches: 7. CDR3 protein: CASSSWLAGTETQYF. The CDR3 coding sequence is TGTGCCAGCAGTTCGTGGCTAGCGGGAACAGAGACCCAGTACTTC.

This clonotype was counted only a few times. The chain carries TRBV3-1 and TRBJ2-5; D possibly corresponds to TRBD2 (5 bases). CDR3 length: 13 amino acids. Between the trimmed V and J ends, which lost 8 bases and 3 bases, there was a span of 13 bases. Germline V gene lookup returns CDR1 LGHDT and CDR2 YNNKEL (reference sequence). The CDR3 is CASFIDGEETQYF. Here the CDR3 DNA reads TGTGCCAGCTTCATAGACGGGGAAGAGACCCAGTACTTC.

This clonotype has a count of ten or more. This chain uses TRBV6-1 with TRBJ2-2; TRBD2 might be the D (5 bases). Looked up from germline, CDR1 is MNHNS and CDR2 is SASEGT. V gave up 5 bases and J gave up 4 bases, with 14 bases separating them. The CDR3 runs 15 residues. Written as DNA, the CDR3 is TGTGCCAGCAGTCCCGGCGTGGGGAGCACCGGGGAGCTGTTTTTT. Translation: CASSPGVGSTGELFF.

This clonotype was counted only a few times. The chain uses TRBV12-3 or TRBV12-4 and TRBJ1-2; 8 nucleotides agree with TRBD1. The length of the CDR3 is 14 residues. The V segment lost 5 bases and the J segment 4 bases; nucleotides outside the gene matches: 6. The DNA for the CDR3 is TGTGCCAGCAGTCCCCGGGACAGGAGCTATGGCTACACCTTC. Protein product: CASSPRDRSYGYTF.

The rearrangement uses TRBV5-5 and TRBJ2-7; D is possibly TRBD1 (5 bases). In germline, CDR1 is SGHKS, CDR2 YYEKEE (reference sequence). The CDR3 runs 15 residues. V lost 4 bases and J lost 5, with 19 bases in between. CDR3 sequence: CASSLGGAAKNEQYF. CDR3 coding DNA: TGTGCCAGCAGCCTGGGTGGGGCGGCTAAAAACGAGCAGTACTTC. Complete variable domain (other parts from reference TRBV5-5 and TRBJ2-7): DAGVTQSPTHLIKTRGQQVTLRCSPISGHKSVSWYQQVLGQGPQFIFQYYEKEERGRGNFPDRFSARQFPNYSSELNVNALLLGDSALYLCASSLGGAAKNEQYFGPGTRLTVT.

This clonotype was counted a few times. The chain links TRBV5-1 to TRBJ2-3; no definite D call. This CDR3 has 14 residues. In germline, CDR1 is SGHRS, CDR2 YFSETQ. The V and J ends lost 1 base and 2 bases respectively, with 8 bases between them. The CDR3 reads CASSLSLNTDTQYF. The CDR3 coding sequence is TGCGCCAGCAGCTTGAGTCTAAACACAGATACGCAGTATTTT.

The chain combines TRBV2 with TRBJ2-2, with D perhaps matching TRBD2 (5 bases). V lost 2 bases to trimming and J lost 8 bases, with 18 bases between them. CDR1 is SNHLY, CDR2 FYNNEI, per germline. The CDR3 extends over 16 amino acids. CDR3 sequence (DNA): TGTGCCAGCAGTGAATCTGGCTTCTTAGAGGGAGGGGAGCTGTTTTTT. The encoded protein is CASSESGFLEGGELFF.

The rearrangement uses TRBV20-1 and TRBJ2-7, with D unclear. Trimming took off 4 bases at V and 0 bases at J, with 10 bases between the two ends. Per the germline V gene, CDR1 is DFQATT and CDR2 is SNEGSKA (reference sequence). This CDR3 spans 13 amino acids. As DNA, the CDR3 is TGCAGTGCTATGGGGAAGTTCTCCTACGAGCAGTACTTC. Its protein product is CSAMGKFSYEQYF.

This chain joins TRBV3-1 and TRBJ2-7; weak D call: TRBD1 (5 bases). The CDR3 is 16 residues long. V lost 3 bases to trimming and J lost 5 bases, with 20 bases between them. Per germline, CDR1 LGHDT and CDR2 YNNKEL (reference sequence). This CDR3 reads CASSQGRLFRLNEQYF. The CDR3 DNA reads as TGTGCCAGCAGCCAGGGGCGGCTGTTTAGGCTCAACGAGCAGTACTTC.

The V gene is TRBV3-1, the J gene TRBJ1-5, with D uncertain. V dropped 1 base and J dropped 7 bases, with 8 bases sitting between them. The CDR3 loop spans 13 amino acids. Germline V gene sequence: CDR1 LGHDT, CDR2 YNNKEL (reference sequence). The chain's CDR3 is CASSQVPMQPQHF. CDR3 sequence (DNA): TGTGCCAGCAGCCAAGTGCCCATGCAGCCCCAGCATTTT.